A selection of T cell receptor beta chains follows, all from one sample in a study of CD8+ T cells in alopecia areata. Measured with immunoSEQ multiplex PCR; TCRdb has only the in-frame clones, and not every one. This sample yields 90,000 or so clones, of which 44% are seen a single time; around 20% belongs to the top ten. Sequenced here: CD8+ T cells sorted from blood, sampled at week 24, from a patient treated with tofacitinib. Every receptor here comes from a human donor with alopecia areata. The CDR3 runs from the conserved cysteine through the conserved F or W. The D gene is left open where the match is weak. The size of a clone is reported for some rows only, either as once, few or many, or as a class for expanded clones.

TRBD1	-	TRBV30	TRBJ2-2	CACRTGPGELFF	TGTGCCTGTAGGACAGGGCCCGGGGAGCTGTTTTTT
-	-	TRBV5-1	TRBJ2-3	CASRGLEDTQYF	TGCGCCAGCAGAGGGCTAGAGGATACGCAGTATTTT
TRBD2	-	TRBV13	TRBJ2-3	CASSLGLAGATDTQYF	TGTGCCAGCAGCTTAGGACTAGCGGGAGCGACAGATACGCAGTATTTT
-	few	TRBV19	TRBJ2-3	CATREPSTDTQYF	TGTGCCACCCGGGAGCCTAGCACAGATACGCAGTATTTT
TRBD1	few	TRBV18	TRBJ2-1	CASSPGQAPHNDEQFF	TGTGCCAGCTCACCAGGACAGGCCCCACACAACGATGAGCAGTTCTTC
-	-	TRBV7-8	TRBJ2-5	CASRRRGAETQYF	TGTGCCAGCCGCAGGAGGGGGGCAGAGACCCAGTACTTC
-	few	TRBV7-6	TRBJ2-7	CASSLGSSGEQYF	TGTGCCAGCAGCCTCGGCAGCTCGGGCGAGCAGTACTTC
TRBD1	-	TRBV19	TRBJ2-7	CASRPGQGPYEQYF	TGTGCCAGTAGGCCGGGACAGGGCCCCTACGAGCAGTACTTC
TRBD1	-	TRBV28	TRBJ2-1	CASSPTGIEQFF	TGTGCCAGCAGTCCGACAGGGATTGAGCAGTTCTTC
-	-	TRBV11-2	TRBJ1-2	CASSLGTVGYTF	TGTGCCAGCAGCTTAGGGACAGTGGGCTACACCTTC
TRBD2	few	TRBV27	TRBJ2-3	CASSPPGGLTSGSWADTQYF	TGTGCCAGCAGTCCCCCCGGGGGCCTGACTAGCGGGAGTTGGGCAGATACGCAGTATTTT
-	-	TRBV13	TRBJ2-1	CASSFFGSSYNEQFF	TGTGCCAGCAGCTTTTTCGGTAGCTCCTACAATGAGCAGTTCTTC
TRBD2	-	TRBV19	TRBJ2-1	CASSASGSSYNEQFF	TGTGCCAGTAGTGCCAGCGGGAGCTCCTACAATGAGCAGTTCTTC
-	-	TRBV28	TRBJ2-7	CASSFLSYEQYF	TGTGCCAGCAGTTTCCTGTCCTACGAGCAGTACTTC
-	-	TRBV7-9	TRBJ2-7	CASSSDGYEQYF	TGTGCCAGCAGCTCGGACGGCTACGAGCAGTACTTC
-	few	TRBV9	TRBJ2-1	CASSYDSYNEQFF	TGTGCCAGCAGTTACGACAGCTACAATGAGCAGTTCTTC
-	-	TRBV30	TRBJ2-3	CAWSGRGEADTQYF	TGTGCCTGGAGTGGGAGAGGGGAGGCAGATACGCAGTATTTT
-	-	TRBV25-1	TRBJ2-3	CASSVLGVNTQYF	TGTGCCAGCAGTGTACTAGGGGTAAATACGCAGTATTTT